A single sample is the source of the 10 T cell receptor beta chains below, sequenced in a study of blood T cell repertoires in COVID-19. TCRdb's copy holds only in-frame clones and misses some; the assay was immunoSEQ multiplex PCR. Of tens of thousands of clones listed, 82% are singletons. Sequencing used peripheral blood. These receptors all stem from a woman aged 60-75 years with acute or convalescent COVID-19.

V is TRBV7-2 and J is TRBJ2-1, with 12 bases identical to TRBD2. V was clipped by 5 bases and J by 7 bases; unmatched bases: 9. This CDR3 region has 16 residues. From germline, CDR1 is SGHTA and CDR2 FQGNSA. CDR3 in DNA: TGTGCCAGCAGCCTCTGGACTAGCGGGAAAGGGAATGAGCAGTTCTTC. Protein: CASSLWTSGKGNEQFF.

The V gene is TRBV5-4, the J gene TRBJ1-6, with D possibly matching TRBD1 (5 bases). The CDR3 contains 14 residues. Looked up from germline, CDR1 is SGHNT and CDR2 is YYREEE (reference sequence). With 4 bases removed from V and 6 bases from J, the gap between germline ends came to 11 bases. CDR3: CASSARDRNSPLHF. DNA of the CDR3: TGTGCCAGCAGCGCCAGGGATCGTAATTCACCCCTCCACTTT.

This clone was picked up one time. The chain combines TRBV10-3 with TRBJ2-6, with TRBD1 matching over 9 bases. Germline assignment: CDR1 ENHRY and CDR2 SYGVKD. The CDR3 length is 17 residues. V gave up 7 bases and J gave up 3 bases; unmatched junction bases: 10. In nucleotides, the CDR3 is TGTGCCATCAAAGGGACAGGGATTCAATATGGGGCCAACGTCCTGACTTTC. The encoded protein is CAIKGTGIQYGANVLTF.

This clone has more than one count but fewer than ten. CDR3 sequence: CASSQGQLLLNTEAFF. The CDR3 DNA is TGTGCCAGCAGCCAAGGACAACTCCTTCTGAACACTGAAGCTTTCTTT. The chain links TRBV3-1 (or the pseudogene TRBV3-2) to TRBJ1-1; D is undetermined. V was trimmed by 1 base and J by 0 bases, leaving 12 bases between them. Germline V lookup: CDR1 LGHDT, CDR2 YNNKEL (reference sequence). The CDR3 extends over 16 amino acids.

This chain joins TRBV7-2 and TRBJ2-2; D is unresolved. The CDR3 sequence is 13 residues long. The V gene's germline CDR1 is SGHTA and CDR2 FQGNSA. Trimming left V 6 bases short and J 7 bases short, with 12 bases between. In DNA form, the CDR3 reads TGTGCCAGCAGGGGCGACCATTACGGGGAGCTGTTTTTT. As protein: CASRGDHYGELFF.

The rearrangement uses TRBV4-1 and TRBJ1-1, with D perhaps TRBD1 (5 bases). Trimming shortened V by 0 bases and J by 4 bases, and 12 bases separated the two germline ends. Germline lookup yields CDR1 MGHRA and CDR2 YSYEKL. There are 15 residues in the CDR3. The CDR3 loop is CASSQESRVSTEAFF. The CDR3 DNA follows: TGCGCCAGCAGCCAAGAATCCAGGGTGAGCACTGAAGCTTTCTTT.

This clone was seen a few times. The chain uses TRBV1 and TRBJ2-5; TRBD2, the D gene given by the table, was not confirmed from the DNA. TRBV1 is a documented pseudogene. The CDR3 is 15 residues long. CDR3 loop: CTSSQAAEIQETQYF. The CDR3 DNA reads TGCACCAGCAGCCAAGCAGCGGAGATCCAAGAGACCCAGTACTTC.

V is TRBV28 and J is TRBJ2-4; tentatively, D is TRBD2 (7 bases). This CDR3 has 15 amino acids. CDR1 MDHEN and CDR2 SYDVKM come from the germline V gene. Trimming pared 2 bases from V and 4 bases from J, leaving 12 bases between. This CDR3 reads CASSLRGGSKNIQYF. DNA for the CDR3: TGTGCCAGCAGTTTAAGGGGGGGGAGTAAAAACATTCAGTACTTC. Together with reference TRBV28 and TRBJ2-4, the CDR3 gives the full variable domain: DVKVTQSSRYLVKRTGEKVFLECVQDMDHENMFWYRQDPGLGLRLIYFSYDVKMKEKGDIPEGYSVSREKKERFSLILESASTNQTSMYLCASSLRGGSKNIQYFGAGTRLSVL.

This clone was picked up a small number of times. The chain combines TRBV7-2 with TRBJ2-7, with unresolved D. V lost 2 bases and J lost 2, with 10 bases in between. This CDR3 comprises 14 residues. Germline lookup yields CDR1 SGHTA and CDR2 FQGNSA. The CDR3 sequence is CASSLNIIPYEQYF. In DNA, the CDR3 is TGTGCCAGCAGCTTAAACATCATACCCTACGAGCAGTACTTC.

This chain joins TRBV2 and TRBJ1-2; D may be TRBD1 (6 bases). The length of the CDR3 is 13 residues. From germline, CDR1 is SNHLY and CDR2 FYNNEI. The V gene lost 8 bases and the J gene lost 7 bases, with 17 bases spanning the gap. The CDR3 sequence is CASGQRGGAGYTF. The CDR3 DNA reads TGTGCCAGCGGCCAAAGGGGGGGCGCTGGCTACACCTTC.